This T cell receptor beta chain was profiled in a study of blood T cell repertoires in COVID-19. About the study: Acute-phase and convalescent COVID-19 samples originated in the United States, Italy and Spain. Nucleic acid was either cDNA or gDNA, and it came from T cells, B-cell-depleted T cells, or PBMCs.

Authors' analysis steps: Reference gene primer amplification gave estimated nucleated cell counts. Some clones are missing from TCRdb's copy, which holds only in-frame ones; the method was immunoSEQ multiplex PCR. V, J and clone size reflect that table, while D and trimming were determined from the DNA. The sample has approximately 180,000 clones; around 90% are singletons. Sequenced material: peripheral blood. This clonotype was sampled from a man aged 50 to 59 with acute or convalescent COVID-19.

The CDR3: CASSLAGLAGGRADTQYF. CDR3 sequence (DNA): TGTGCCAGCAGCTTGGCGGGTCTAGCGGGAGGGCGGGCAGATACGCAGTATTTT. V is TRBV5-4 and J is TRBJ2-3; 12 positions match TRBD2. V shed 0 bases, J shed 4 bases, and the junction held 9 bases outside the gene matches. The CDR3 has 18 residues. Germline V lookup: CDR1 SGHNT, CDR2 YYREEE (reference sequence).